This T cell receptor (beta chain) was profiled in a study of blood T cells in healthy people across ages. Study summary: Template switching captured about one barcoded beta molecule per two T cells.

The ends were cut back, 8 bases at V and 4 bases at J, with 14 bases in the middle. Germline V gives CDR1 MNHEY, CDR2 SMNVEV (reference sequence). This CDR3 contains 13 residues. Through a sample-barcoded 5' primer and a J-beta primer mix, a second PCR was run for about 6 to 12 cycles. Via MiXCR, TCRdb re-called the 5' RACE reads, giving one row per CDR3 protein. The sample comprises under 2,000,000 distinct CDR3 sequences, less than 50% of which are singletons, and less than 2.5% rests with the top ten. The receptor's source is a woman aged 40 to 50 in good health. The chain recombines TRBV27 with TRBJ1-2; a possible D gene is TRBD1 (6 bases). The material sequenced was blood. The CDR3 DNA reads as TGTGCCAGCGGACGAAGGGGGTCCTATGGCTACACCTTC. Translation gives CASGRRGSYGYTF.